This T cell receptor beta chain emerged from a study of Tregs in tolerant kidney transplant recipients. The study, taken as a whole, reports: Biological reproducibility was not directly addressed in this study. Changing PCR primers prevented nucleotide comparison between some patients' samples. Expanding Tregs on activated donor B cells appeared to best identify donor-specific TCRbeta clones.

This CDR3 spans 13 amino acids. V shed 5 bases and J shed 6 bases, with 13 bases lying between them. The germline V gene encodes CDR1 SGHNT and CDR2 YENEEA. Libraries were prepared by immunoSEQ multiplex PCR; TCRdb keeps only in-frame clonotypes and omits some of them. The top ten hold around 2.3% of the sample, which has around 63,000 clones, 75% to 90% seen once. In the case of this clone: Its target is not known.

This TCR derives from a human donor who received a combined kidney and bone marrow transplant. Sequenced material: Tregs from blood, taken before the transplant. The chain uses TRBV11-3 and TRBJ1-2, with D perhaps matching TRBD1 (6 bases). CDR3 sequence reads: CASSPRGFHGYTF. DNA of the CDR3: TGTGCCAGCAGCCCAAGGGGGTTCCATGGCTACACCTTC.